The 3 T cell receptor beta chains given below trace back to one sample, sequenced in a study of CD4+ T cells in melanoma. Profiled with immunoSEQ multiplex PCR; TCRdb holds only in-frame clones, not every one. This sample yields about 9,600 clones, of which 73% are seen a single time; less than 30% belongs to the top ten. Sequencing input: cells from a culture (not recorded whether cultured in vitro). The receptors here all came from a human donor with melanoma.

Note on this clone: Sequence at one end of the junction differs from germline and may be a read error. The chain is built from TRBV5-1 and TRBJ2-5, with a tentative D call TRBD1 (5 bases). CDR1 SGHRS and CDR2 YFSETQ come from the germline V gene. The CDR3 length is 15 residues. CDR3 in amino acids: CASSLEGASQGTQYF. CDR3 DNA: TGCGCCAGCAGCTTGGAAGGGGCGAGTCAAGGGACCCAGTACTTC.

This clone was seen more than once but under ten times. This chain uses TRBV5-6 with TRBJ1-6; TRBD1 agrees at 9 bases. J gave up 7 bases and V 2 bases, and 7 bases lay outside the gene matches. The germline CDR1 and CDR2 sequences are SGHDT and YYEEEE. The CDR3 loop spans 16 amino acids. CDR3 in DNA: TGTGCCAGCAGCTTATTAGGCGGACAGGGGAATTCACCCCTCCACTTT. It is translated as CASSLLGGQGNSPLHF.

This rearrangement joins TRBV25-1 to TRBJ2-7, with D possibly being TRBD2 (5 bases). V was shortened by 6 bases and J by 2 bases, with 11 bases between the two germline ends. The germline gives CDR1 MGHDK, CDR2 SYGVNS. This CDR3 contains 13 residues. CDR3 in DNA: TGTGCCAGCAGGGGTACGGGAACCTACGAGCAGTACTTC. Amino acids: CASRGTGTYEQYF.